This T cell receptor beta chain was identified in a study of blood T cell repertoires in COVID-19. From germline, CDR1 is MDHEN and CDR2 SYDVKM. Trimming stripped 7 bases from V and 0 bases from J, with 15 bases between. The CDR3 spans 15 residues. Method: immunoSEQ multiplex PCR; TCRdb's copy keeps in-frame clones and lacks some. The table includes 40,000 to 60,000 clones, 84% detected once. This clone was seen a handful of times. The specimen sequenced was peripheral blood. The chain has TRBV28 and TRBJ2-5; D remains unclear. The receptor comes from a man aged 45-60 years with acute or convalescent COVID-19. The CDR3 loop is CASKEIAGYQETQYF. The CDR3 DNA reads as TGTGCCAGCAAAGAAATAGCTGGGTACCAAGAGACCCAGTACTTC.